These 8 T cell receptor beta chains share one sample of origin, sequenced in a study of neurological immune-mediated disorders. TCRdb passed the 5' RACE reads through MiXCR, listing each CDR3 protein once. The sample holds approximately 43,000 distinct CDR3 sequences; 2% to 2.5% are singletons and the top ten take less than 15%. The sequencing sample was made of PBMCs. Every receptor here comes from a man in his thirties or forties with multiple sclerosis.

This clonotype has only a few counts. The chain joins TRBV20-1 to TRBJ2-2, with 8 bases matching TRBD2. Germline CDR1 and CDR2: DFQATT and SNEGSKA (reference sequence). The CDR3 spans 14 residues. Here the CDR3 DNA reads TGCAATGCCACGGGAGGGCCGAACACCGGGGAGCTGTTTTTT. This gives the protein CNATGGPNTGELFF.

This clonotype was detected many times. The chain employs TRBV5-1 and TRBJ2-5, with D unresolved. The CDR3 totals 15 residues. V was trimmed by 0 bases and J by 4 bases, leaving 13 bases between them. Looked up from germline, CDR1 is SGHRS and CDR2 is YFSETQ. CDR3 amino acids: CASSLALGRGETQYF. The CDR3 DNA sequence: TGCGCCAGCAGCTTGGCTCTGGGAAGAGGAGAGACCCAGTACTTC.

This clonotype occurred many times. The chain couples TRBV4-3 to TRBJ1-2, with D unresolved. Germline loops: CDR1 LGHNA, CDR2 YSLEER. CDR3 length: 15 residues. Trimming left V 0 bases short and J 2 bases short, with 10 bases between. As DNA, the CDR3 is TGCGCCAGCAGCCAAGATAGAGCTGGGAACTATGGCTACACCTTC. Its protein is CASSQDRAGNYGYTF.

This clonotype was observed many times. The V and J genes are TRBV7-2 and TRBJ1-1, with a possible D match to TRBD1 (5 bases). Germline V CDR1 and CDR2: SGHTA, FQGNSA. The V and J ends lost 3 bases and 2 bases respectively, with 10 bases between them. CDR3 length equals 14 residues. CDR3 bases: TGTGCCAGCAGCTTCGGGGACGTTAACACTGAAGCTTTCTTT. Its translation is CASSFGDVNTEAFF.

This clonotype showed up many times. The CDR3 DNA reads TGTGCCAGCAGCCGAAAAAGCACAGATACGCAGTATTTT. Translating gives CASSRKSTDTQYF. The chain couples TRBV7-2 to TRBJ2-3; D is unclear. V lost 5 bases and J lost 0, with 6 bases in between. Germline V gene data show CDR1 as SGHTA and CDR2 as FQGNSA. The CDR3 is made up of 13 amino acids.

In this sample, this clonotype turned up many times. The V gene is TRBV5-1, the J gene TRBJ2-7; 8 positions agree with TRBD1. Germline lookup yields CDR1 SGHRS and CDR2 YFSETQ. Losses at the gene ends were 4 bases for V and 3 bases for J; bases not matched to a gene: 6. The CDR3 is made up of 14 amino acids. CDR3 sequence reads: CASSPDRAVYEQYF. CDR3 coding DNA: TGCGCCAGCAGCCCGGACAGGGCCGTCTACGAGCAGTACTTC.

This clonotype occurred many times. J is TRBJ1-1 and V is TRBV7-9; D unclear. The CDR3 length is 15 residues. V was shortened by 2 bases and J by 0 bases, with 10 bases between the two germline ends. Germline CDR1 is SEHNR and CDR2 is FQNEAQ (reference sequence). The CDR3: CASSLKWEMNTEAFF. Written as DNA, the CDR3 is TGTGCCAGCAGCTTAAAATGGGAGATGAACACTGAAGCTTTCTTT.

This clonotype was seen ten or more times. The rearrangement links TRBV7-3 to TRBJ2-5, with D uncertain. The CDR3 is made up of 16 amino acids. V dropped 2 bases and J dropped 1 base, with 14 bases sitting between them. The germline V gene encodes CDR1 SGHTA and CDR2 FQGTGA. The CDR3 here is CASSLLGPGSQETQYF. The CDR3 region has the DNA TGTGCCAGCAGCTTACTTGGGCCCGGAAGCCAAGAGACCCAGTACTTC. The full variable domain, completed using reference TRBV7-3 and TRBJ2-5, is GAGVSQTPSNKVTEKGKYVELRCDPISGHTALYWYRQSLGQGPEFLIYFQGTGAADDSGLPNDRFFAVRPEGSVSTLKIQRTERGDSAVYLCASSLLGPGSQETQYFGPGTRLLVL.